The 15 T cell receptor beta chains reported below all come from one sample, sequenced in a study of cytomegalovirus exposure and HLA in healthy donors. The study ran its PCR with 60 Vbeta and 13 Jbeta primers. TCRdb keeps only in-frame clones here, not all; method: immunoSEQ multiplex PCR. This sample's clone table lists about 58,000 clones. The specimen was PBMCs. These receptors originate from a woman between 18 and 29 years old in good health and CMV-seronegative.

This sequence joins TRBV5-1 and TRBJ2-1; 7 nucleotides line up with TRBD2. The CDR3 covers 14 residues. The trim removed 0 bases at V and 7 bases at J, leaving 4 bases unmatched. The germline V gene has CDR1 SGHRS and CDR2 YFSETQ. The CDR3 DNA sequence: TGCGCCAGCAGCTTGGTCTGGGGGGGGAATGAGCAGTTCTTC. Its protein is CASSLVWGGNEQFF.

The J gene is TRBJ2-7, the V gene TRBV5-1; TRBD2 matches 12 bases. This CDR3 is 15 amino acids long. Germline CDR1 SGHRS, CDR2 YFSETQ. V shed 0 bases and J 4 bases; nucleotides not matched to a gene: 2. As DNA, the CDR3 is TGCGCCAGCAGCTTGGTTCTAGCGGGGGGGTACGAGCAGTACTTC. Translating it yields CASSLVLAGGYEQYF. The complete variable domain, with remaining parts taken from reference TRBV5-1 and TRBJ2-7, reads KAGVTQTPRYLIKTRGQQVTLSCSPISGHRSVSWYQQTPGQGLQFLFEYFSETQRNKGNFPGRFSGRQFSNSRSEMNVSTLELGDSALYLCASSLVLAGGYEQYFGPGTRLTVT.

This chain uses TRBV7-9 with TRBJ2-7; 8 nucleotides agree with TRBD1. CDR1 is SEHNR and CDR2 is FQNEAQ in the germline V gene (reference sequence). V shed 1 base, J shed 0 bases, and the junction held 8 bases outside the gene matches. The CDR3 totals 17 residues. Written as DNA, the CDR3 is TGTGCCAGCAGCTTAGGGCCAGGTACAGGGGGCTCCTACGAGCAGTACTTC. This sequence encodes CASSLGPGTGGSYEQYF.

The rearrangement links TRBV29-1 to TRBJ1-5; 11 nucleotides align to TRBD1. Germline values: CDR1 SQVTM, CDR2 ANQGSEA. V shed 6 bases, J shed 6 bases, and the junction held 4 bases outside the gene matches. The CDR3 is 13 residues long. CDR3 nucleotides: TGCAGCGTCACCGGGACAGGGGGTCAGCCCCAGCATTTT. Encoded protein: CSVTGTGGQPQHF. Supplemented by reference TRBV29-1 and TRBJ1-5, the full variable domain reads SAVISQKPSRDICQRGTSLTIQCQVDSQVTMMFWYRQQPGQSLTLIATANQGSEATYESGFVIDKFPISRPNLTFSTLTVSNMSPEDSSIYLCSVTGTGGQPQHFGDGTRLSIL.

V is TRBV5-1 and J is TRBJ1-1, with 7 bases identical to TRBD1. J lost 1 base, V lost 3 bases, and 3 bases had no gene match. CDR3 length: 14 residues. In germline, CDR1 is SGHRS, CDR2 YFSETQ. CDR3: CASSWTGRNTEAFF. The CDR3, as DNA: TGCGCCAGCAGCTGGACAGGAAGGAACACTGAAGCTTTCTTT. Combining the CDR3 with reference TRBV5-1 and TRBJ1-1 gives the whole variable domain KAGVTQTPRYLIKTRGQQVTLSCSPISGHRSVSWYQQTPGQGLQFLFEYFSETQRNKGNFPGRFSGRQFSNSRSEMNVSTLELGDSALYLCASSWTGRNTEAFFGQGTRLTVV.

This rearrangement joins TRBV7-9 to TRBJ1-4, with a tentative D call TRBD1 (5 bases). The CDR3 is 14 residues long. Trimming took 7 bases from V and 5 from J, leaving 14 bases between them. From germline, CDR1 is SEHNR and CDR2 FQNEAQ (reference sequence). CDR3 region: CASTKGQPNEKLFF. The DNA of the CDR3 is TGTGCCAGCACCAAGGGGCAGCCAAATGAAAAACTGTTTTTT. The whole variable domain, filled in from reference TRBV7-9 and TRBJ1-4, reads DTGVSQNPRHKITKRGQNVTFRCDPISEHNRLYWYRQTLGQGPEFLTYFQNEAQLEKSRLLSDRFSAERPKGSFSTLEIQRTEQGDSAMYLCASTKGQPNEKLFFGSGTQLSVL.

CDR3 sequence: CASSPRTDQETQYF. The DNA of the CDR3 is TGTGCCAGCAGTCCTAGGACAGACCAAGAGACCCAGTACTTC. The genes are TRBV2 and TRBJ2-5, with D perhaps TRBD1 (6 bases). V lost 5 bases and J lost 0, with 10 bases in between. The length of the CDR3 is 14 residues. Germline CDR1 SNHLY, CDR2 FYNNEI.

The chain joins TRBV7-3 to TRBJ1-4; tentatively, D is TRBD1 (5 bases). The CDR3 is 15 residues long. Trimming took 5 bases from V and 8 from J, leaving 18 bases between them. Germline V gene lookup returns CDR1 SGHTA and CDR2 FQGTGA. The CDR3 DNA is TGTGCCAGCAGCCCTAAGGTAGGGGCTTGCGAAAAACTGTTTTTT. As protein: CASSPKVGACEKLFF. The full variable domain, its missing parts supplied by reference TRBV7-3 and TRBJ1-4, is GAGVSQTPSNKVTEKGKYVELRCDPISGHTALYWYRQSLGQGPEFLIYFQGTGAADDSGLPNDRFFAVRPEGSVSTLKIQRTERGDSAVYLCASSPKVGACEKLFFGSGTQLSVL.

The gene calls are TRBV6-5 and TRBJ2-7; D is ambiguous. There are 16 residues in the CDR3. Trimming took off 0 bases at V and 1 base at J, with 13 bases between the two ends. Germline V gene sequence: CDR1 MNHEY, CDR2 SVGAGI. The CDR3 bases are TGTGCCAGCAGTTACTCGATACCGGGTGGATCCTACGAGCAGTACTTC. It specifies CASSYSIPGGSYEQYF.

CDR3 in amino acids: CASSQDSPLSGEDNEQFF. The DNA for the CDR3 is TGCGCCAGCAGCCAAGATTCTCCCCTTAGCGGGGAAGACAATGAGCAGTTCTTC. The rearrangement uses TRBV4-1 and TRBJ2-1; 8 positions match TRBD2. The germline V gene encodes CDR1 MGHRA and CDR2 YSYEKL. V dropped 0 bases and J dropped 5; count of bases not matched to a gene: 12. The CDR3 extends over 18 amino acids.

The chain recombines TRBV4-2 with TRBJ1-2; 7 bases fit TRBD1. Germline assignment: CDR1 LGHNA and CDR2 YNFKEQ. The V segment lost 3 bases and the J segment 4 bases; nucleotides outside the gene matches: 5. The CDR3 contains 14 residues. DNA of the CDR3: TGTGCCAGCAGCCAGGGGACAGTGACCTATGGCTACACCTTC. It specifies CASSQGTVTYGYTF.

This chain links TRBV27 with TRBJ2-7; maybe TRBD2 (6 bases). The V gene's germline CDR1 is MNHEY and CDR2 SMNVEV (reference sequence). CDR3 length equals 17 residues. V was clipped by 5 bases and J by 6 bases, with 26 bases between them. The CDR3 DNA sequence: TGTGCCAGCAGTCGCTCCACTAGCCGCTTTATAACTAGCGAGCAGTACTTC. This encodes CASSRSTSRFITSEQYF.

CDR3 nucleotides: TGTGCCAGCAGTGAAGGAGACAGGGAGACCCAGTACTTC. Translating gives CASSEGDRETQYF. V gene TRBV25-1 combines with J gene TRBJ2-5; D is possibly TRBD1 (6 bases). With 2 bases removed from V and 5 bases from J, the gap between germline ends came to 9 bases. CDR3 length: 13 amino acids. Germline CDR1 is MGHDK and CDR2 is SYGVNS.

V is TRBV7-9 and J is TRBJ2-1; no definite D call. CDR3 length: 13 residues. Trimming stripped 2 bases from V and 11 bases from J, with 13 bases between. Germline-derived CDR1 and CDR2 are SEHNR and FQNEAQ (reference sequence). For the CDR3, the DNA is TGTGCCAGCAGCTTATCCCAAATAGTTAAGCAGTTCTTC. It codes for CASSLSQIVKQFF.

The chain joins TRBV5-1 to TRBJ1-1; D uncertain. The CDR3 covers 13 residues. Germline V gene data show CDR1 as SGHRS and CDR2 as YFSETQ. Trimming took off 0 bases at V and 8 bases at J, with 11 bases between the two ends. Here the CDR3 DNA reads TGCGCCAGCAGCTTGGAACCCAGAACAGAAGCTTTCTTT. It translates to CASSLEPRTEAFF.